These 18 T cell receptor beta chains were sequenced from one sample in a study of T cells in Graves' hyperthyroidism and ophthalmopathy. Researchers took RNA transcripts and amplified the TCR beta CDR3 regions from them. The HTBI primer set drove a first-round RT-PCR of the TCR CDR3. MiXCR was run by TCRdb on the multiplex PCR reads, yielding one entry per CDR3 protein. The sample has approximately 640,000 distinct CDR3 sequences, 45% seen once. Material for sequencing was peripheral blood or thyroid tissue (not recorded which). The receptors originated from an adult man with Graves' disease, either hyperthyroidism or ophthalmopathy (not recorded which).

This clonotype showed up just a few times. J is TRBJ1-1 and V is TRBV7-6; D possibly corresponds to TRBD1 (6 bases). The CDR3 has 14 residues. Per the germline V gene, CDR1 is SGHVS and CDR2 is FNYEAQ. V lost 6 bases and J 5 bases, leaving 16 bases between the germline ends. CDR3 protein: CASSFIWGQTEAFF. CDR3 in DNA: TGTGCCAGCAGTTTTATCTGGGGGCAAACTGAAGCTTTCTTT.

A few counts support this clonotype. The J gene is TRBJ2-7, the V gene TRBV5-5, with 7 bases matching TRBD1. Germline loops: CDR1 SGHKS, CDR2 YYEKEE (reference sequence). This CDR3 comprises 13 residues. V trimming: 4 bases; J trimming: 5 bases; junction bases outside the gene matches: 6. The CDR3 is CASSRNRGHEQYF. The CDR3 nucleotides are TGTGCCAGCAGCCGCAACAGGGGACACGAGCAGTACTTC.

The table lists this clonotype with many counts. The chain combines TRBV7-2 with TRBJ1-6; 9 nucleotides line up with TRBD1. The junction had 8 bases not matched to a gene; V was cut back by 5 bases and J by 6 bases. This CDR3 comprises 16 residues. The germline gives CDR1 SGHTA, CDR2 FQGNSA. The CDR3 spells CASSLGQGPSNSPLHF. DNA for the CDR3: TGTGCCAGCAGCCTCGGACAGGGGCCAAGTAATTCACCCCTCCACTTT.

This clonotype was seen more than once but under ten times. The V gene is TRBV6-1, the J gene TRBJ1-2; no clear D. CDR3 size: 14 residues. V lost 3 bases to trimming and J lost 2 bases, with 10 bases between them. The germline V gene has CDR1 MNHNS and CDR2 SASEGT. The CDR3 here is CASSDGWENYGYTF. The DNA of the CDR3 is TGTGCCAGCAGTGATGGTTGGGAGAACTATGGCTACACCTTC.

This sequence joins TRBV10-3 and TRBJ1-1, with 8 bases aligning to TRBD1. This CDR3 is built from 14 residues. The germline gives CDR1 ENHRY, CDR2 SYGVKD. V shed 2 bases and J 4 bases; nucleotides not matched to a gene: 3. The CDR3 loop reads CAISERQGSTEAFF. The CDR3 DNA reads TGTGCCATCAGTGAGAGACAGGGGAGCACTGAAGCTTTCTTT.

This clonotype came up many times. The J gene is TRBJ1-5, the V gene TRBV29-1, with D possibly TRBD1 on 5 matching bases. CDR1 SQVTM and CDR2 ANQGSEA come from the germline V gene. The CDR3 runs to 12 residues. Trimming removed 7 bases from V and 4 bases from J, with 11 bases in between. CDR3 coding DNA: TGCAGCGGGGGCGACAGTAATCAGCCCCAGCATTTT. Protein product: CSGGDSNQPQHF.

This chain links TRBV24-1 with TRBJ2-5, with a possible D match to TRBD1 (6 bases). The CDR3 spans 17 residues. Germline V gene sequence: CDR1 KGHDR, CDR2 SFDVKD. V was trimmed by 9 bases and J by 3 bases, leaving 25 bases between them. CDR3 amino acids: CATSWAGQTGDKETQYF. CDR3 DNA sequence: TGTGCCACCTCCTGGGCGGGCCAGACCGGGGACAAAGAGACCCAGTACTTC.

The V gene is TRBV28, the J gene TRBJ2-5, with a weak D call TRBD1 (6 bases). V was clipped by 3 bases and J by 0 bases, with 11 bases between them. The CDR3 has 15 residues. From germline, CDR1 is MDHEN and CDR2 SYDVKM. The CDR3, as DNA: TGTGCCAGCAGTTTTGGGACATCCAACCAAGAGACCCAGTACTTC. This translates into CASSFGTSNQETQYF.

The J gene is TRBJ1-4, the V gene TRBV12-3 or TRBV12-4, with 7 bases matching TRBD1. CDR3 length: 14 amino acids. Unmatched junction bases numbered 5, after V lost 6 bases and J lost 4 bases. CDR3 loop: CASRRQGFNEKLFF. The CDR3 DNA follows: TGTGCCAGCAGACGACAGGGTTTTAATGAAAAACTGTTTTTT.

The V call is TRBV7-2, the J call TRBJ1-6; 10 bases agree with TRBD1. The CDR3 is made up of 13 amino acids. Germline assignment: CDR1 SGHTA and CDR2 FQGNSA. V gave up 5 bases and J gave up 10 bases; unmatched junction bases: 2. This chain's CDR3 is CASSGTGVSPLHF. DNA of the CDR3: TGTGCCAGCAGCGGGACAGGGGTATCACCCCTCCACTTT. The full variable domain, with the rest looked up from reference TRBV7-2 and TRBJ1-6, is GAGVSQSPSNKVTEKGKDVELRCDPISGHTALYWYRQSLGQGLEFLIYFQGNSAPDKSGLPSDRFSAERTGGSVSTLTIQRTQQEDSAVYLCASSGTGVSPLHFGNGTRLTVT.

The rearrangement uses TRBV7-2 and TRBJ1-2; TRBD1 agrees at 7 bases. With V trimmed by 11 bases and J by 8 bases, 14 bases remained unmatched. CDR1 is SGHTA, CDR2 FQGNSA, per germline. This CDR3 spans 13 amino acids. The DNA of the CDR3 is TGTGCCTGGAGTGTACAGGGGACGGGAGGCTACACCTTC. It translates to CAWSVQGTGGYTF.

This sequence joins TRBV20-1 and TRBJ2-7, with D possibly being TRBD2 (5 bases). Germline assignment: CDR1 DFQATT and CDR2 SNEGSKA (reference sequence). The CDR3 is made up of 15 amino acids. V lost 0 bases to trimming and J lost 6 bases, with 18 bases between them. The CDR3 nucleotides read TGCAGTGCTAGAGAGGGCGGAGGATCCCTCCTCGAGCAGTACTTC. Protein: CSAREGGGSLLEQYF.

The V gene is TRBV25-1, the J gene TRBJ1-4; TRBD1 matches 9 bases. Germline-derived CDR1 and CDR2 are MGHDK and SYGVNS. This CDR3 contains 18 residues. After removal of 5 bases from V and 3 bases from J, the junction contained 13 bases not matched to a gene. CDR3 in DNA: TGTGCCAGCAGTAAGGACAGGGGACTTAAAGGGGCTAATGAAAAACTGTTTTTT. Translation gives CASSKDRGLKGANEKLFF.

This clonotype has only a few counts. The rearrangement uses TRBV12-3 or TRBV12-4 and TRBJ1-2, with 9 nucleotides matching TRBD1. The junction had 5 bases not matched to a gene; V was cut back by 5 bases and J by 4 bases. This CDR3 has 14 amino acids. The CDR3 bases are TGTGCCAGCAGTGACAGGGGGACTACCTATGGCTACACCTTC. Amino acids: CASSDRGTTYGYTF.

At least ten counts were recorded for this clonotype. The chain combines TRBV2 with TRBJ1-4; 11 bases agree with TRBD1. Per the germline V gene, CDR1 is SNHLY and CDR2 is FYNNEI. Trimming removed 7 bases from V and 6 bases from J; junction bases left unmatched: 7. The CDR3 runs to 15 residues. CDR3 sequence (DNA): TGTGCCAGCAAGTGGTCGGGACAGGGGGATGAAAAACTGTTTTTT. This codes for CASKWSGQGDEKLFF.

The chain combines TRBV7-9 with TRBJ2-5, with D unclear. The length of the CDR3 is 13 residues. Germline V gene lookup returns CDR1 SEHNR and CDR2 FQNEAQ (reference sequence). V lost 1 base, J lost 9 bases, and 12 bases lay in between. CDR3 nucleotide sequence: TGTGCCAGCAGCTTAGGGGCCGACGGGCCCCAGTACTTC. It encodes CASSLGADGPQYF.

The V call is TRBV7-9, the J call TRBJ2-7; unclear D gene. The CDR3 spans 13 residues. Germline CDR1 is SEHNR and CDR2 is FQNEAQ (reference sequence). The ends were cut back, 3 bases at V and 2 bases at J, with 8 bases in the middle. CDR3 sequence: CASSFGETYEQYF. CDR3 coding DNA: TGTGCCAGCAGCTTTGGGGAAACCTACGAGCAGTACTTC.

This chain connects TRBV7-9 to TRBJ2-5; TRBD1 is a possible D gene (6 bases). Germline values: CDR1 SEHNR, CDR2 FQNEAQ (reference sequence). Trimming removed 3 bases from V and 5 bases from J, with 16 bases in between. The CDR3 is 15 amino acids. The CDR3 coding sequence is TGTGCCAGCAGCTTGATGCCAGGGGACCGGGAGACCCAGTACTTC. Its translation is CASSLMPGDRETQYF.